The source of this T cell receptor (beta chain) is a study of blood T cell repertoires in COVID-19. Produced via immunoSEQ multiplex PCR; TCRdb's table is partial and in-frame only. The table shows about 200,000 clones, with around 80% occurring only once. CDR1 is PRHDT, CDR2 FYEKMQ, per germline (reference sequence). V was cut by 4 bases and J by 0 bases, with 16 bases left in between. The CDR3 runs 16 residues. The material sequenced was peripheral blood. The rearrangement links TRBV13 to TRBJ2-7; unclear D gene. The origin of this receptor is a man aged 35 to 55 with acute or convalescent COVID-19. CDR3 sequence reads: CASSSGLYGSSYEQYF. DNA for the CDR3: TGTGCCAGCAGCTCAGGATTATACGGTAGCTCCTACGAGCAGTACTTC.